These 30 T cell receptor delta chains were sequenced from one sample in a study of gammadelta T cells in human blood. TCRdb ran CATT on the RT-PCR reads. The repertoire holds some 1,300 delta-chain clones, with 11% as singletons. The source material was non-Vgamma9Vdelta2 gamma-delta T cells from cord blood. The receptor set was obtained from a newborn.

For this clone: This could be a read error, since a much larger clone is one nucleotide away. V and J are TRDV1 and TRDJ1; 7 bases align to TRDD2. The J gene, not given by TCRdb, was assigned here from a germline match of the nucleotide sequence. The length of the CDR3 is 18 residues. Germline CDR1 and CDR2: TSWWSYY and QGS. CDR3 DNA: TGTGCTCTTGGGGATTTCCTACGAAAGGGGGTCGACACTGATAAACTCATCTTT. It specifies CALGDFLRKGVDTDKLIF.

This clone counts as large. Additional DNA sequences in this sample encode the identical CDR3. V gene TRDV1 combines with J gene TRDJ1, with 8 bases matching TRDD3. V trimming: 2 bases; J trimming: 0 bases; junction bases outside the gene matches: 11. The CDR3 consists of 18 residues. Germline assignment: CDR1 TSWWSYY and CDR2 QGS. The CDR3 loop is CALGEMSYWGSYTDKLIF. CDR3 bases: TGTGCTCTTGGGGAAATGTCGTACTGGGGGTCGTACACCGATAAACTCATCTTT.

Points on this clone: The same CDR3 arises from other DNA sequences in this sample as well. The chain combines TRDV1 with TRDJ1; 10 nucleotides agree with TRDD3. J gave up 2 bases and V 3 bases, and 3 bases lay outside the gene matches. Germline CDR1 and CDR2: TSWWSYY and QGS. This CDR3 is built from 15 residues. Here the CDR3 reads CALGDLLGDTDKLIF. The CDR3 bases are TGTGCTCTTGGGGATTTACTGGGGGATACCGATAAACTCATCTTT.

In its sample, this clone ranks as medium-sized. The sample has other DNA sequences that encode this CDR3 too. The rearrangement links TRDV1 to TRDJ1; TRDD3 agrees at 13 bases. This CDR3 is built from 22 residues. Germline CDR1 is TSWWSYY and CDR2 is QGS. V lost 2 bases and J lost 0; bases outside the gene matches: 18. CDR3 nucleotide sequence: TGTGCTCTTGGGGAAAGGTGGGGTTCGACTGGGGGATACGCGCTGGACACCGATAAACTCATCTTT. Its protein is CALGERWGSTGGYALDTDKLIF.

Comments on this clone: A read error may explain this, as a much larger clone is one base away. The chain employs TRDV1 and TRDJ1; 7 bases are shared with TRDD3. The CDR3 has 25 amino acids. With V trimmed by 5 bases and J by 0 bases, 36 bases remained unmatched. CDR1 TSWWSYY and CDR2 QGS come from the germline V gene. The CDR3 sequence is CALGYTLYSGCEGVGGSPYTDKLIF. As DNA, the CDR3 is TGTGCTCTTGGGTACACACTCTATTCGGGATGTGAGGGAGTCGGGGGATCACCCTACACCGATAAACTCATCTTT.

For the J gene the call is TRDJ1; the V gene lacks a call; the table's D call, TRDD3, was not checked against the DNA. This CDR3 is built from 17 residues. The CDR3 spells CALGERRGTAYTDKLIF. The DNA for the CDR3 is TGTGCTCTTGGGGAGAGACGGGGAACTGCCTACACCGATAAACTCATCTTT.

On this clone: This likely traces to a read error, being one base from a far larger clone. The V gene is TRAV29/DV5, the J gene TRDJ1, with TRDD3 matching over 7 bases. The J gene, missing from TCRdb, was assigned here through DNA to germline matching. Germline V lookup: CDR1 NSMFDY, CDR2 ISSIKDK. The CDR3 is 17 residues long. V was clipped by 0 bases and J by 1 base; unmatched bases: 12. The CDR3, as DNA: TGTGCAGCAAGCGCTACGGGGGATCAAACTCTCACCGATAAACTCATCTTT. Translating it yields CAASATGDQTLTDKLIF.

This clone was observed a handful of times. A much larger clone sits a single nucleotide away, making a read error possible. Distinct nucleotide sequences in the sample also encode this CDR3. The chain has TRDV3 and TRDJ1, with TRDD3 matching over 7 bases. The CDR3 is 22 amino acids. CDR1 and CDR2 from the germline V gene are TVYSNPD and GDNSRS (reference sequence). J was trimmed by 0 bases and V by 4 bases; bases with no gene match: 32. This chain's CDR3 is CAWGVPGASHLKLGKYTDKLIF. The CDR3 DNA is TGTGCCTGGGGGGTCCCCGGTGCCTCACACCTCAAACTGGGGAAGTACACCGATAAACTCATCTTT. The full variable domain, completed using reference TRDV3 and TRDJ1, is CDKVTQSSPDQTVASGSEVVLLCTYDTVYSNPDLFWYRIRPDYSFQFVFYGDNSRSEGADFTQGRFSVKHILTQKAFHLVISPVRTEDSATYYCAWGVPGASHLKLGKYTDKLIFGKGTRVTVEP.

Concerning this clone itself: A much larger clone differs from this one at a single base, so this may be a read error. The rearrangement joins TRDV2 to TRDJ1, with 7 bases aligning to TRDD3. No J gene is reported in TCRdb; it was inferred here by comparing the DNA with germline. Germline-derived CDR1 and CDR2 are GEAIGNYY and EKD. The CDR3 runs to 14 residues. V was pared by 0 bases and J by 7 bases, with 7 bases of the junction left unmatched. The CDR3 nucleotides are TGTGCCTGTGACACCGGAATTGCTGGGGGTAAACTCATCTTT. This gives the protein CACDTGIAGGKLIF.

By share of the sample, this clone is large (0.1 to 1%). The genes are TRDV1 and TRDJ1, with 12 positions matching TRDD3. V gave up 5 bases and J gave up 0 bases; unmatched junction bases: 31. The CDR3 runs 25 residues. Germline V gene data show CDR1 as TSWWSYY and CDR2 as QGS. CDR3: CALGPPRGFSRVGLGDTPYTDKLIF. In nucleotides, the CDR3 is TGTGCTCTTGGGCCACCAAGGGGATTCTCTAGAGTTGGACTGGGGGATACTCCTTACACCGATAAACTCATCTTT.

This clone ranks as large. The identical CDR3 is also encoded by other nucleotide sequences in the sample. The chain combines TRDV1 with TRDJ1; D is ambiguous. CDR1 is TSWWSYY, CDR2 QGS, per germline. Trimming stripped 1 base from V and 2 bases from J, with 26 bases between. This CDR3 has 20 residues. CDR3 coding DNA: TGTGCTCTTGGGGAACCCCCTAGAACATGGTATCCCGCGCCGACCGATAAACTCATCTTT. Amino acid sequence: CALGEPPRTWYPAPTDKLIF.

In its sample, this clone was seen a few times. The junction departs from the called germline gene at one end, perhaps through a read error. The chain links TRDV2 to TRDJ3, with TRDD3 as a possible D gene (6 bases). The J gene is not listed in TCRdb, so it was assigned here from a DNA match to germline. This CDR3 has 16 amino acids. CDR1 is GEAIGNYY and CDR2 is EKD in the germline V gene. The CDR3 DNA is TGTGCCTGTGACACCCCACGGGGATGGGACACTCGACAGATGTTTTTC. It yields the protein CACDTPRGWDTRQMFF.

Relative to its sample, this clone is large (0.1 to 1%). The sample holds other DNA sequences that translate to the same CDR3. The chain combines TRDV1 with TRDJ1; D remains unclear. Between the trimmed V and J ends, which lost 4 bases and 1 base, there was a span of 19 bases. This CDR3 region has 17 residues. Germline-derived CDR1 and CDR2 are TSWWSYY and QGS. The CDR3: CALGGYRQKGITDKLIF. CDR3 sequence (DNA): TGTGCTCTTGGGGGATATCGGCAAAAGGGCATCACCGATAAACTCATCTTT.

This clone is categorized as large. Different DNA sequences within this sample yield the same CDR3. The gene calls are TRDV1 and TRDJ1; perhaps TRDD3 as D (6 bases). Germline values: CDR1 TSWWSYY, CDR2 QGS. Trimming shortened V by 0 bases and J by 2 bases, and 13 bases separated the two germline ends. This CDR3 spans 16 amino acids. This CDR3 is CALGELGERGTDKLIF. The CDR3 DNA reads TGTGCTCTTGGGGAACTGGGGGAAAGAGGAACCGATAAACTCATCTTT.

This clone appeared a few times. This may come from a read error, since a much larger clone is one base off. Different DNA sequences within this sample yield the same CDR3. The rearrangement links TRDV1 to TRDJ3; 11 bases map to TRDD3. Germline V gene data show CDR1 as TSWWSYY and CDR2 as QGS. The V segment lost 0 bases and the J segment 5 bases; nucleotides outside the gene matches: 21. CDR3 size: 24 residues. This CDR3 reads CALGELLVAPVLGDRYRDTRQMFF. The CDR3, as DNA: TGTGCTCTTGGGGAACTATTAGTTGCCCCTGTACTGGGGGATAGATATAGGGACACCCGACAGATGTTTTTC.

In the case of this clone: The sample contains more than one DNA sequence encoding this CDR3. This chain uses TRDV3 with TRDJ1; D is possibly TRDD2 (6 bases). The J gene was not available in TCRdb and was assigned here by matching the DNA to germline segments. This CDR3 region has 16 residues. The germline V gene encodes CDR1 TVYSNPD and CDR2 GDNSRS (reference sequence). Trimming removed 3 bases at V and 4 bases at J, with 24 bases between. DNA of the CDR3: TGTGCCTTCGGCCTTCCCGTACGCCGACCCTTCGATAAACTCATCTTT. Translated: CAFGLPVRRPFDKLIF.

This clone ranks as large. This chain connects TRDV1 to TRDJ1; 7 bases line up with TRDD3. V lost 1 base, J lost 4 bases, and 15 bases stayed unmatched. Per the germline V gene, CDR1 is TSWWSYY and CDR2 is QGS. This CDR3 contains 18 residues. The chain's CDR3 is CALGEPRGRGYISDKLIF. DNA for the CDR3: TGTGCTCTTGGGGAACCCCGTGGGAGGGGATATATTAGCGATAAACTCATCTTT.

This clone is large by share. In the same sample, other DNA sequences code for this CDR3. The chain carries TRDV3 and TRDJ1; 11 bases match TRDD3. The CDR3 is 16 amino acids. V was pared by 1 base and J by 3 bases, with 10 bases of the junction left unmatched. Looked up from germline, CDR1 is TVYSNPD and CDR2 is GDNSRS (reference sequence). The CDR3 sequence is CAFNLAGGYLADKLIF. The CDR3 DNA is TGTGCCTTTAATCTGGCTGGGGGATACCTGGCCGATAAACTCATCTTT.

This clone was seen only a few times. A single base separates this from a much larger clone, so it may be a read error. Different DNA sequences within this sample yield the same CDR3. The chain joins TRDV1 to TRDJ1; D might be TRDD3 (6 bases). This CDR3 has 18 amino acids. CDR1 TSWWSYY and CDR2 QGS come from the germline V gene. The V gene lost 0 bases and the J gene lost 5 bases, with 22 bases spanning the gap. CDR3: CALGELGFGEGIYDKLIF. The CDR3 region has the DNA TGTGCTCTTGGGGAACTTGGGTTTGGGGAGGGGATCTATGATAAACTCATCTTT.

A word on this clone: With a much larger clone just one base away, this may be a read error. Other DNA sequences in this specimen translate into the identical CDR3. This chain links TRDV1 with TRDJ1; 8 bases are shared with TRDD3. Germline CDR1 reads TSWWSYY; CDR2 reads QGS. This CDR3 contains 19 residues. J was trimmed by 5 bases and V by 0 bases; bases with no gene match: 17. CDR3 amino acids: CALGELAPVLWGYPDKLIF. The CDR3 DNA reads TGTGCTCTTGGGGAACTCGCCCCCGTCCTATGGGGATACCCAGATAAACTCATCTTT.

Only a few counts were recorded for this clone. With a much larger clone just one base away, this may be a read error. Other nucleotide sequences in the sample specify the same CDR3. V is TRDV1 and J is TRDJ1, with D possibly being TRDD3 (6 bases). Deletions cut 9 bases from V and 5 bases from J, with 19 bases between. Germline assignment: CDR1 TSWWSYY and CDR2 QGS. This CDR3 region has 14 residues. The DNA for the CDR3 is TGTGCTCTCGGAAAAGGGGGGAGGATAGATAAACTCATCTTT. It codes for CALGKGGRIDKLIF.

The V and J genes are TRDV1 and TRDJ1, with 11 positions matching TRDD3. Trimming cost V 2 bases and J 10 bases; bases outside gene matches: 24. Germline lookup yields CDR1 TSWWSYY and CDR2 QGS. The CDR3 consists of 20 residues. The CDR3 is CALGEYWGSVALLGDIGLIF. The CDR3 nucleotides are TGTGCTCTTGGGGAATATTGGGGCAGCGTAGCCTTACTGGGGGATATTGGACTCATCTTT.

This clone was seen only a few times. This chain uses TRDV1 with TRDJ1, with D perhaps TRDD2 (6 bases). CDR3 length: 16 residues. V was cut by 2 bases and J by 3 bases, with 16 bases left in between. Germline CDR1 reads TSWWSYY; CDR2 reads QGS. The CDR3 region has the DNA TGTGCTCTTGGGGAAGTCCTACCCCGTCGACCCGATAAACTCATCTTT. It translates to CALGEVLPRRPDKLIF.

By share, this clone ranks as large. The chain joins TRDV1 to TRDJ1, with TRDD3 identical over 8 bases. The CDR3 spans 21 residues. Germline V gene data show CDR1 as TSWWSYY and CDR2 as QGS. V shed 0 bases and J 0 bases; nucleotides not matched to a gene: 18. The DNA for the CDR3 is TGTGCTCTTGGGGAACTAAAACCTAAGACCGTACTGGGGGCCTACACCGATAAACTCATCTTT. It translates to CALGELKPKTVLGAYTDKLIF.

On this clone: This may be a read error, as it is one base from a much larger clone. In the same sample, other DNA sequences code for this CDR3. The chain couples TRDV1 to TRDJ1; 10 bases are a match to TRDD3. The CDR3 is made up of 20 amino acids. Germline CDR1 is TSWWSYY and CDR2 is QGS. The CDR3 loop reads CALGPKGPFGGYSYTDKLIF. CDR3 DNA sequence: TGTGCTCTTGGTCCTAAGGGCCCTTTTGGGGGATACTCGTACACTGATAAACTCATCTTT.

This clone has a handful of counts. This may come from a read error, since a much larger clone is one base off. Other DNA sequences of this sample code for an identical CDR3. The rearrangement joins TRDV2 to TRDJ3, with 13 bases matching TRDD3. The CDR3 covers 21 residues. Germline CDR1 reads GEAIGNYY; CDR2 reads EKD. This chain's CDR3 is CACDSNDWGIRGCWDTRQMFF. DNA of the CDR3: TGTGCCTGTGACTCCAATGACTGGGGGATACGGGGGTGCTGGGACACTCGACAGATGTTTTTC.

Turning to this clone: A read error is possible here, since a much larger clone lies one base away. The same CDR3 arises from other DNA sequences in this sample as well. J gene TRDJ1 was identified, but the V gene was not called; TRDD3 is the table's D call and was not checked against the DNA. The CDR3 is 18 residues long. CDR3 bases: TGTGCAAAAGATATTACCCGAAGTGGTGGGGGGTACTCTGATAAACTCATCTTT. Translating gives CAKDITRSGGGYSDKLIF.

Only a few counts were recorded for this clone. It may be a read error: a sequence one base away is much more abundant. The sample has other DNA sequences that encode this CDR3 too. The rearrangement joins TRDV1 to TRDJ1, with D perhaps TRDD2 (5 bases). Germline CDR1 reads TSWWSYY; CDR2 reads QGS. CDR3 length equals 19 residues. CDR3 residues: CALGELEGLRSSYTDKLIF. CDR3 DNA: TGTGCTCTTGGGGAACTAGAAGGCCTTCGCTCTTCGTACACTGATAAACTCATCTTT.

This clone counts as medium-sized. The chain has TRDV1 and TRDJ1, with 8 bases matching TRDD3. The V gene's germline CDR1 is TSWWSYY and CDR2 QGS. CDR3 length equals 18 residues. V gave up 2 bases and J gave up 0 bases; unmatched junction bases: 11. The CDR3 DNA is TGTGCTCTTGGGGAAGAGCTACTGGGGGCTTCGTACACCGATAAACTCATCTTT. This encodes CALGEELLGASYTDKLIF.

As to this clone: A much larger clone sits a single nucleotide away, making a read error possible. The chain employs TRDV1 and TRDJ1, with 9 positions matching TRDD2. J was trimmed by 2 bases and V by 3 bases; bases with no gene match: 25. The germline V gene has CDR1 TSWWSYY and CDR2 QGS. The length of the CDR3 is 22 residues. CDR3 in amino acids: CALGDPSYGGVPTDWDTDKLIF. The CDR3, as DNA: TGTGCTCTTGGGGACCCTTCCTACGGGGGGGTACCGACTGATTGGGATACCGATAAACTCATCTTT.